This T cell receptor beta chain emerged from a study of blood T cell repertoires in COVID-19. Across the study: From the United States, Italy and Spain came samples of acute and convalescent COVID-19. PBMCs, B-cell-depleted T cells, or T cells provided the cDNA or gDNA that made up the material.

Per the study methods: From reference gene primer amplification, estimates of nucleated cell counts were derived. Clones were sequenced by immunoSEQ multiplex PCR, and TCRdb holds only the in-frame ones, with some missing. The V and J calls and clone size come from that table; D and trimming were worked out from the DNA. The data show about 89,000 clones, more than 80% seen once. Between the trimmed V and J ends, which lost 7 bases and 6 bases, there was a span of 16 bases. The CDR3 sequence is 14 residues long. The germline V gene has CDR1 LNHNV and CDR2 YYDKDF (reference sequence). This clone was observed once.

The chain joins TRBV15 to TRBJ2-1; D perhaps matches TRBD1 (7 bases). Sequencing was carried out using peripheral blood. The TCR comes from a woman aged 80 or older with acute or convalescent COVID-19. DNA of the CDR3: TGTGCCACCATCAGGGGGGACTCTAGCAATGAGCAGTTCTTC. Encoded protein: CATIRGDSSNEQFF.